This T cell receptor beta chain was sequenced during a study of CD8+CD57+ T cells in acquired aplastic anemia. Findings and caveats of the study: Significant differences in CD8+ Simpson's diversity were not observed between patients and controls.

With respect to this clonotype: Antigen: not known.

The V gene lost 3 bases and the J gene lost 1 base, with 6 bases spanning the gap. Germline CDR1 SGHNT, CDR2 YENEEA. The CDR3 runs 13 residues. Genomic DNA, serving as template, underwent TCR beta VDJ and CDR3 profiling. TCRdb processed the reads anew with MiXCR; each CDR3 protein has one entry. The table shows about 120,000 distinct CDR3 sequences, with 55% to 70% occurring only once. Patients who underwent sequencing had shown CD8+CD57+ cell expansion by flow cytometry. Sequenced sample: sorted CD4+, CD8+, or CD8+CD57+ T cells (not recorded which) from PBMCs. The genes are TRBV11-3 and TRBJ2-5, with D uncertain. The clonotype comes from a human donor with aplastic anemia. The chain's CDR3 is CASSFGSQETQYF. The DNA for the CDR3 is TGTGCCAGCAGCTTTGGGTCCCAAGAGACCCAGTACTTC.